This record looks at one T cell receptor beta chain sequence and its context. These data originate in a study of shared clonotypes between healthy human individuals. Study-wide context: A donor's plate count was three for CD4 naive and three for CD4 memory; CD8 naive had two and CD8 memory one.

Splitting of each subset's genomic DNA was done evenly across several immunoSEQ plates. Under the authors' procedure: ImmunoSEQ only sent back junction sequences with no quality scores, so filtering was done differently. Sequenced by immunoSEQ multiplex PCR; TCRdb stores in-frame clones only, minus some. The V and J calls and clone size are taken from that table; D and trimming were inferred from the DNA. The profile shows roughly 520,000 clones, about 96% of them singletons. The ends were cut back, 4 bases at V and 6 bases at J, with 7 bases in the middle. The CDR3 is 12 residues long. The germline CDR1 and CDR2 sequences are MDHEN and SYDVKM.

The chain joins TRBV28 to TRBJ1-5; D ambiguous. This TCR was recovered from a woman between 25 and 40 years old in good health. Material: naive CD4+ T cells sorted from blood. Sample subset: CD45RA+ positively selected. CDR3 DNA sequence: TGTGCCAGCAGTTCTGGAGTTCAGCCCCAGCATTTT. It is translated as CASSSGVQPQHF.